This is a list of T cell receptor beta chains from one sample in a study of regulatory T cells in long-lasting Graves disease. MiXCR, applied by TCRdb to the multiplex PCR reads, yields one record per CDR3 protein. Among roughly 530,000 distinct CDR3 sequences listed, about 16% were seen once. This sample was shared with a second study, whose subject was T cells in Graves' hyperthyroidism and ophthalmopathy.

The sequencing here drew on peripheral blood mononuclear cells (PBMCs), taken at new diagnosis, from a patient treated with antithyroid drugs. Receptors were obtained from a woman aged 40 to 65 with Graves disease. Both conserved end residues are part of each CDR3. Fields, in order: J gene, V gene, D gene, clone size, CDR3 DNA, CDR3 protein. D genes are given only for firm matches. Size is stated for part of the rows, as once, few or many counts, or as a class when the clone is expanded.

>TRBJ2-1|TRBV20-1|TRBD1|many
TGCAGTGCTAGAGATTATGGACAGGGCCGTCAGGAGCAGTTCTTC
CSARDYGQGRQEQFF
>TRBJ2-1|TRBV9|NA|many
TGTGCCAGCAGCGACCAGTGGGCCGGTGGGAGTGAGCAGTTCTTC
CASSDQWAGGSEQFF
>TRBJ2-1|TRBV5-1|NA|many
TGCGCCAGCAGCTTGGTGGGGGCGGGAGATGAGCAGTTCTTC
CASSLVGAGDEQFF
>TRBJ1-3|TRBV18|NA|many
TGTGCCAGCTCACCATCTCGACACCCTGTCTCTGGAAACACCATATATTTT
CASSPSRHPVSGNTIYF
>TRBJ1-2|TRBV9|TRBD1|many
TGTGCCAGCAGCGCGATTAGTGGGACAGTTGGCTACACCTTC
CASSAISGTVGYTF
>TRBJ1-1|TRBV14|NA|few
TGTGCCAGCAGCCAATTAGCGGGTTTGAACACTGAAGCTTTCTTT
CASSQLAGLNTEAFF
>TRBJ2-7|TRBV7-8|TRBD2|NA
TGTGCCAGCAGCTTAGATCGGTGGGGGGGTCGCTACGAGCAGTACTTC
CASSLDRWGGRYEQYF
>TRBJ2-7|TRBV20-1|NA|many
TGCAGTGCTATAGAAGAAGATCGTCTGACTCTTCGGCAGTACTTC
CSAIEEDRLTLRQYF
>TRBJ1-5|TRBV10-3|NA|few
TGTGCCATCAGTGAGTCGGGACAAGATAGCAATCAGCCCCAGCATTTT
CAISESGQDSNQPQHF
>TRBJ1-1|TRBV5-4|TRBD1|NA
TGTGCCAGCAGCTTCCGGGACAGGCGGAACACTGAAGCTTTCTTT
CASSFRDRRNTEAFF
>TRBJ2-7|TRBV11-2|NA|NA
TGTGCCAGCAGCTTACGACACCCCTACGAGCAGTACTTC
CASSLRHPYEQYF
>TRBJ1-1|TRBV5-1|NA|few
TGTGCCAGCAGCTTGACGGGTGGTCGGATGAACACTGAAGCTTTCTTT
CASSLTGGRMNTEAFF
>TRBJ2-7|TRBV6-2/TRBV6-3|TRBD2|many
TGTGCCAGCACCCACCCACCGTTTGCGGGGGGCCACGAGCAGTACTTC
CASTHPPFAGGHEQYF
>TRBJ2-3|TRBV7-3|TRBD2|NA
TGTGCCAGCAGCCCCCGGGGGGGCCTCGCAGATACGCAGTATTTT
CASSPRGGLADTQYF
>TRBJ2-6|TRBV7-2|NA|NA
TGTGCCAGCGGCCCCCCCCGGGCCGGGCCTGGGGCCAACGTCCTGACTTTC
CASGPPRAGPGANVLTF
>TRBJ2-1|TRBV6-2/TRBV6-3|NA|many
TGTGCCAGCAGTGATACCGCCTACAATGAGCAGTTCTTC
CASSDTAYNEQFF
>TRBJ2-2|TRBV20-1|NA|few
TGCAGTGCCTACGATGCCGGGGAGCTGTTTTTT
CSAYDAGELFF
>TRBJ1-2|TRBV19|NA|few
TGTGCCAGTAGTATAGAACCAGGGGCCCACTATGGCTACACCTTC
CASSIEPGAHYGYTF
>TRBJ2-5|TRBV5-1|NA|few
TGCGCCAGCAGCTTGGTGGTGGGTCAGGAGACCCAGTACTTC
CASSLVVGQETQYF
>TRBJ1-5|TRBV6-5|NA|NA
TGTGCCAGCAGCTACGGAAGGACGGATCAGCCCCAGCATTTT
CASSYGRTDQPQHF
>TRBJ1-3|TRBV12-3/TRBV12-4|NA|NA
TGTGCCAGCACCCAAAAACGGGCGACACGGGGCCCCGGAAACACCATATATTTT
CASTQKRATRGPGNTIYF
>TRBJ1-4|TRBV29-1|NA|many
TGCAGCGCCAAGGAGCAGACTTCTAATGAAAAACTGTTTTTT
CSAKEQTSNEKLFF
>TRBJ1-5|TRBV20-1|TRBD1|few
TGCAGTGCTTGGGACAGGGGGAATCAGCCCCAGCATTTT
CSAWDRGNQPQHF
>TRBJ1-1|TRBV28|NA|many
TGTGCCAGCAGTTTAAGAGGGGCTGAAGCTTTCTTT
CASSLRGAEAFF
>TRBJ2-1|TRBV20-1|NA|NA
TGCAGTGCTAGTGGGCAGGTAATGTTCAATGAGCAGTTCTTC
CSASGQVMFNEQFF
>TRBJ1-1|TRBV28|NA|many
TGTGCCAGCAGCTTAGGGGGTCGTACTGAAGCTTTCTTT
CASSLGGRTEAFF
>TRBJ2-3|TRBV12-5|NA|many
TGTGCTAGTGGTTTGACGGACTTTTTCACAGATACGCAGTATTTT
CASGLTDFFTDTQYF
>TRBJ1-5|TRBV19|NA|few
TGTGCCAGTACACCGCTCTCTAAAACAAATCAGCCCCAGCATTTT
CASTPLSKTNQPQHF
>TRBJ1-6|TRBV27|NA|few
TGTGCCAGCAGTTCCTACCCTGGACAGATCTATTCACCCCTCCACTTT
CASSSYPGQIYSPLHF
>TRBJ2-5|TRBV7-9|TRBD1|many
TGTGCCAGCAGCTCCCGGGACAGGAACAAGGGGGGAGAGACCCAGTACTTC
CASSSRDRNKGGETQYF
>TRBJ2-3|TRBV2|TRBD2|NA
TGTGCCAGCAGTGGACCCGGGACTAGCGGGGGGGCCTCAGATACGCAGTATTTT
CASSGPGTSGGASDTQYF